What follows are 14 T cell receptor beta chains derived from one specimen sequenced in a study of lymphopenia after photon versus proton radiotherapy. Produced via immunoSEQ multiplex PCR; TCRdb's table is partial and in-frame only. This sample yields 15,000 to 20,000 clones, of which 85% to 90% are seen a single time; roughly 12% belongs to the top ten. The specimen was peripheral blood, collected from a patient treated with proton-based radiotherapy. The receptors originated from a man in his 70s with pancreatic cancer.

The V and J genes are TRBV5-1 and TRBJ2-3, with TRBD2 matching over 14 bases. This CDR3 region has 20 residues. V lost 3 bases to trimming and J lost 0 bases; unmatched junction nucleotides: 12. From germline, CDR1 is SGHRS and CDR2 YFSETQ. In DNA, the CDR3 is TGCGCCAGCAGCTCGCGGACTAGCGGGGGGCTCCCCCTAAGCACAGATACGCAGTATTTT. It translates to CASSSRTSGGLPLSTDTQYF.

The CDR3 region is CASSLQVASYEQYF. The DNA for the CDR3 is TGTGCCAGCAGCTTACAAGTTGCCTCCTACGAGCAGTACTTC. The chain joins TRBV11-2 to TRBJ2-7; D uncertain. Trimming pared 2 bases from V and 0 bases from J, leaving 8 bases between. The germline V gene encodes CDR1 SGHAT and CDR2 FQNNGV. The CDR3 has 14 amino acids.

Only one count was recorded for this clone. The chain is built from TRBV30 and TRBJ1-1; perhaps TRBD1 as D (6 bases). The germline V and J ends were trimmed by 0 bases and 4 bases, with 12 bases remaining between them. The CDR3 length is 14 residues. The germline V gene encodes CDR1 GTSNPN and CDR2 SVGIG (reference sequence). For the CDR3, the DNA is TGTGCCTGGAGTGTTGTCAGGGGTGGCACTGAAGCTTTCTTT. Residues: CAWSVVRGGTEAFF.

The genes are TRBV5-1 and TRBJ2-1, with 7 bases identical to TRBD2. Trimming took 0 bases from V and 2 from J; bases not matched to a gene: 5. In germline, CDR1 is SGHRS, CDR2 YFSETQ. This CDR3 comprises 16 residues. In DNA, the CDR3 is TGCGCCAGCAGCTTGGATAGCGGGCCCACCTACAATGAGCAGTTCTTC. Its protein is CASSLDSGPTYNEQFF.

The chain links TRBV2 to TRBJ1-5, with 7 bases fitting TRBD1. The J segment lost 6 bases and the V segment lost 4 bases, leaving 9 bases of the junction unmatched. The CDR3 loop spans 15 amino acids. CDR1 SNHLY and CDR2 FYNNEI come from the germline V gene. The CDR3: CASSGGQKRGQPQHF. The CDR3 nucleotides read TGTGCCAGCAGTGGGGGACAGAAGAGGGGTCAGCCCCAGCATTTT.

This clone was observed a few times. This chain connects TRBV19 to TRBJ1-5, with unresolved D. The germline V gene encodes CDR1 LNHDA and CDR2 SQIVND (reference sequence). This CDR3 region has 15 residues. Trimming pared 6 bases from V and 1 base from J, leaving 13 bases between. The CDR3 loop is CASRRSPTSNQPQHF. For the CDR3, the DNA is TGTGCCAGTAGGAGGAGTCCCACCAGCAATCAGCCCCAGCATTTT.

This clone was observed a single time. The rearrangement links TRBV6-1 to TRBJ1-4; D might be TRBD1 (6 bases). Germline CDR1 is MNHNS and CDR2 is SASEGT. Trimming removed 4 bases at V and 5 bases at J, with 14 bases between. The CDR3 length is 15 residues. The CDR3 nucleotides are TGTGCCAGCAGTGCCAAGGACAGCCGAAATGAAAAACTGTTTTTT. It encodes CASSAKDSRNEKLFF.

This sequence joins TRBV11-3 and TRBJ2-1, with 11 positions matching TRBD2. Germline-derived CDR1 and CDR2 are SGHNT and YENEEA. The CDR3 length is 17 residues. V shed 5 bases, J shed 7 bases, and the junction held 13 bases outside the gene matches. CDR3 amino acids: CASSRFGLAGGGNEQFF. The CDR3, as DNA: TGTGCCAGCAGCCGGTTCGGGCTAGCGGGAGGAGGAAATGAGCAGTTCTTC. Together with reference TRBV11-3 and TRBJ2-1, the CDR3 gives the full variable domain: EAGVVQSPRYKIIEKKQPVAFWCNPISGHNTLYWYLQNLGQGPELLIRYENEEAVDDSQLPKDRFSAERLKGVDSTLKIQPAELGDSAVYLCASSRFGLAGGGNEQFFGPGTRLTVL.

This chain uses TRBV7-2 with TRBJ2-1; possibly TRBD1 for D (5 bases). The V end lost 3 bases, the J end lost 7 bases, and 16 bases lay between the germline ends. The length of the CDR3 is 15 residues. CDR1 and CDR2 from the germline V gene are SGHTA and FQGNSA. CDR3 coding DNA: TGTGCCAGCAGCTTCCTCAGGGTGTCGAGGAATGAGCAGTTCTTC. Its translation is CASSFLRVSRNEQFF.

This chain joins TRBV7-9 and TRBJ2-3, with 11 bases fitting TRBD2. V was clipped by 5 bases and J by 1 base; unmatched bases: 14. The CDR3 has 19 amino acids. Germline V CDR1 and CDR2: SEHNR, FQNEAQ (reference sequence). The CDR3 spells CASSATSGAYGEGTDTQYF. CDR3 DNA: TGTGCCAGCAGCGCGACTAGCGGGGCCTATGGCGAGGGCACAGATACGCAGTATTTT.

The rearrangement links TRBV11-2 to TRBJ2-1; D uncertain. The V end was cut by 0 bases, the J end by 5 bases, with 8 bases between. CDR3 size: 14 residues. The germline CDR1 and CDR2 sequences are SGHAT and FQNNGV. The CDR3 nucleotides read TGTGCCAGCAGCTTAGATTGGGCCAACAATGAGCAGTTCTTC. Translating gives CASSLDWANNEQFF.

The rearrangement links TRBV9 to TRBJ2-6; 8 bases are a match to TRBD1. J gave up 4 bases and V 0 bases, and 9 bases lay outside the gene matches. The CDR3 is made up of 18 amino acids. Germline V gives CDR1 SGDLS, CDR2 YYNGEE. CDR3 region: CASSVGDRSRIGANVLTF. In DNA, the CDR3 is TGTGCCAGCAGCGTAGGGGACAGGAGTCGGATCGGGGCCAACGTCCTGACTTTC.

V gene TRBV1 combines with J gene TRBJ2-7; the table gives TRBD2 as D, unverified against the DNA. TRBV1 is a documented pseudogene. The CDR3 totals 15 residues. The CDR3 region is CTSSSLAGGSYEQYF. Here the CDR3 DNA reads TGCACCAGCAGCTCCCTAGCGGGGGGCTCCTACGAGCAGTACTTC.

The V gene is TRBV6-5, the J gene TRBJ2-2; 7 bases match TRBD1. The germline gives CDR1 MNHEY, CDR2 SVGAGI. This CDR3 comprises 14 residues. Trimming took 7 bases from V and 5 from J; bases not matched to a gene: 7. The CDR3 nucleotides read TGTGCCAGCAAAGACAGGGTCGGAACCGGGGAGCTGTTTTTT. This codes for CASKDRVGTGELFF.